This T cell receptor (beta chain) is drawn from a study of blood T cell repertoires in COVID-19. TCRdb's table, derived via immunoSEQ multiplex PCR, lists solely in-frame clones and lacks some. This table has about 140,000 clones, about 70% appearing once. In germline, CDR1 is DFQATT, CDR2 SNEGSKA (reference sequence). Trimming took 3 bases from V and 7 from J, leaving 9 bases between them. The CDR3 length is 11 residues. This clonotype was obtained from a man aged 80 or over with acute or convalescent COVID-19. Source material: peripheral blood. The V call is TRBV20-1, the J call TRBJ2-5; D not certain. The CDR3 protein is CSASYSGTQYF. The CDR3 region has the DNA TGCAGTGCTAGTTACTCCGGGACCCAGTACTTC.